Presented here are 2 T cell receptor beta chains from one specimen sequenced in a study of shared clonotypes between healthy human individuals. The protocol was immunoSEQ multiplex PCR, while the TCRdb copy is restricted to in-frame clones and leaves out a portion. The sample shows about 960,000 clones, around 80% of them seen only once. Sequenced: memory CD4+ T cells sorted from blood. As for subset: CD45RA-negative fraction. All receptors come from a man aged 18 to 29 in good health.

The chain uses TRBV10-3 and TRBJ2-1; tentative D call: TRBD1 (6 bases). The CDR3 is 13 residues long. The germline V gene has CDR1 ENHRY and CDR2 SYGVKD. The V end lost 2 bases, the J end lost 15 bases, and 17 bases lay between the germline ends. CDR3 in DNA: TGTGCCATCAGTGAGCGGGGACAAACTAGAGGGTTCTTC. It translates to CAISERGQTRGFF.

V is TRBV6-4 and J is TRBJ1-2; tentative D call: TRBD1 (5 bases). Trimming cost V 2 bases and J 8 bases, with 15 bases left between them. Germline-derived CDR1 and CDR2 are MRHNA and SNTAGT. The CDR3 runs to 14 residues. DNA for the CDR3: TGTGCCAGCAGTGACAAGGGGACGGATGCCGGCTACACCTTC. This translates into CASSDKGTDAGYTF.